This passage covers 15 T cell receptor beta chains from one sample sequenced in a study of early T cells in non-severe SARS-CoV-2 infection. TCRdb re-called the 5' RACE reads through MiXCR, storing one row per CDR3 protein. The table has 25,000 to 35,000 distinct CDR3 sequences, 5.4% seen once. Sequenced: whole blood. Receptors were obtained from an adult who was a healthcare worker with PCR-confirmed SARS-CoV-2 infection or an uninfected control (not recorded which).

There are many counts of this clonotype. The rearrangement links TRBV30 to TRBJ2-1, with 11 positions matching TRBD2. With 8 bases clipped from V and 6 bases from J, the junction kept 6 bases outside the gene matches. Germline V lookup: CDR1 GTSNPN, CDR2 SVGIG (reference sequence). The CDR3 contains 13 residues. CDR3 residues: CAGTGLAGNEQFF. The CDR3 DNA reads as TGTGCCGGAACCGGACTAGCGGGCAATGAGCAGTTCTTC.

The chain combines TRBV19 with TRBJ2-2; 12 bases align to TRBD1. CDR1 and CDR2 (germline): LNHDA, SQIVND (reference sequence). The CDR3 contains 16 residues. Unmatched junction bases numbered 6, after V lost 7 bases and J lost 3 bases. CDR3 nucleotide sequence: TGTGCCAGTATATCGGGACAGGGGGCATACACCGGGGAGCTGTTTTTT. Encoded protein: CASISGQGAYTGELFF. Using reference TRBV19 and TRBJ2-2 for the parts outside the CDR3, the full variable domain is DGGITQSPKYLFRKEGQNVTLSCEQNLNHDAMYWYRQDPGQGLRLIYYSQIVNDFQKGDIAEGYSVSREKKESFPLTVTSAQKNPTAFYLCASISGQGAYTGELFFGEGSRLTVL.

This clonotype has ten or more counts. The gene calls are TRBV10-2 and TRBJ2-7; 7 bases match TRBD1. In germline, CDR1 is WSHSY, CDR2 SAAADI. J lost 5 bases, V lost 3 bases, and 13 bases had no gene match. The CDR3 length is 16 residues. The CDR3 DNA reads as TGCGCCAGCAGTGATGCCACAGGGGCGCCAGGTAACGAGCAGTACTTC. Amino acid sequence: CASSDATGAPGNEQYF.

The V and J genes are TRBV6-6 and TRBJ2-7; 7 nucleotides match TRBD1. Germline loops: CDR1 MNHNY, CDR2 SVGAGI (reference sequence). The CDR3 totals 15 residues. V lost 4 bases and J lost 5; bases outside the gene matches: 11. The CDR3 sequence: CASSSPRQGKDEQYF. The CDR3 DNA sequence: TGTGCCAGCAGTTCCCCCCGACAGGGCAAGGACGAGCAGTACTTC.

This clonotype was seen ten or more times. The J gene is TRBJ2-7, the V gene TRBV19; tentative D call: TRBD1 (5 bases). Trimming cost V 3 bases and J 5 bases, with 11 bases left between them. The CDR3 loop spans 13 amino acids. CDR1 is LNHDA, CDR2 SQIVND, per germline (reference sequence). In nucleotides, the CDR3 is TGTGCCAGTAGTATTGTAGGGGCCAACGAGCAGTACTTC. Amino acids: CASSIVGANEQYF.

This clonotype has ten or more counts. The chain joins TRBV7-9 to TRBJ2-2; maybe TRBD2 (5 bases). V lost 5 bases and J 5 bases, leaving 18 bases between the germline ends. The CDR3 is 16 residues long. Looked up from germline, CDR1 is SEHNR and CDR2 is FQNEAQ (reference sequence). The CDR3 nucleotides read TGTGCCAGCAGCCTGCGGACCCCCCGAGGGACCGGGGAGCTGTTTTTT. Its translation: CASSLRTPRGTGELFF.

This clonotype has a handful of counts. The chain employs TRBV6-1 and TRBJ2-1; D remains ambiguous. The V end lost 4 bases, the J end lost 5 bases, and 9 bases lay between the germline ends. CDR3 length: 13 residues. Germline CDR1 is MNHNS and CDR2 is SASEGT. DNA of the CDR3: TGTGCCAGCAGTGTTAGCTCTAACAATGAGCAGTTCTTC. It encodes CASSVSSNNEQFF.

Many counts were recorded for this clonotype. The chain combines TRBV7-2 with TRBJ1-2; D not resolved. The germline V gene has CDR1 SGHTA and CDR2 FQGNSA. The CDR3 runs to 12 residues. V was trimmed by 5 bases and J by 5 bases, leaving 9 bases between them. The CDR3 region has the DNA TGTGCCAGCAGCCCGGACCCGTATGGCTACACCTTC. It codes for CASSPDPYGYTF.

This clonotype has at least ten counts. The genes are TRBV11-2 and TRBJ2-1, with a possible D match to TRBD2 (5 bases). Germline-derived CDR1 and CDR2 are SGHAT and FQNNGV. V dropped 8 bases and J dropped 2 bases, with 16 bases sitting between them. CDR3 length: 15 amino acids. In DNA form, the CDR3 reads TGTGCCAGCTCCCAGCCGGGGTTCACCTACAATGAGCAGTTCTTC. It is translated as CASSQPGFTYNEQFF. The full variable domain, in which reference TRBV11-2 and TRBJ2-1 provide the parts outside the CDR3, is EAGVAQSPRYKIIEKRQSVAFWCNPISGHATLYWYQQILGQGPKLLIQFQNNGVVDDSQLPKDRFSAERLKGVDSTLKIQPAKLEDSAVYLCASSQPGFTYNEQFFGPGTRLTVL.

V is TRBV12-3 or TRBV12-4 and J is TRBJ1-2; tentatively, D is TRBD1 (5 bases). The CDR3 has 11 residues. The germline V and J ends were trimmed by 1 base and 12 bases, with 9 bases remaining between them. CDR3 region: CASSLGRGDTF. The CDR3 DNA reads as TGTGCCAGCAGTTTAGGACGGGGCGACACCTTC.

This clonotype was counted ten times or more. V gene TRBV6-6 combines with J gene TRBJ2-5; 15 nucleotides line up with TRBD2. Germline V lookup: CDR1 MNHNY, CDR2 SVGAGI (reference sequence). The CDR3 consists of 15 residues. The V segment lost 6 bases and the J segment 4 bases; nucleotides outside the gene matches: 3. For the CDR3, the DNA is TGTGCCAGCAGAAGGACTAGCGGGGGGGCAGAGACCCAGTACTTC. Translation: CASRRTSGGAETQYF.

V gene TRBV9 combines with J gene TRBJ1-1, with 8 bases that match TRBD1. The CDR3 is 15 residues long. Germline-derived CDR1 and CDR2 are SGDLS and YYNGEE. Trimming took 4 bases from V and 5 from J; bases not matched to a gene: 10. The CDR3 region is CASSPLQGAMTEAFF. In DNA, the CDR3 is TGTGCCAGCAGCCCCCTGCAGGGGGCGATGACTGAAGCTTTCTTT.

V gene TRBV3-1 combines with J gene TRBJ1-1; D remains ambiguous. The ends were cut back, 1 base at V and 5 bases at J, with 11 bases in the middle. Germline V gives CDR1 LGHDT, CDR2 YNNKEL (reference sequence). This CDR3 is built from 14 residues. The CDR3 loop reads CASSQGMGRTEAFF. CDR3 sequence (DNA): TGTGCCAGCAGCCAAGGAATGGGTAGAACTGAAGCTTTCTTT.

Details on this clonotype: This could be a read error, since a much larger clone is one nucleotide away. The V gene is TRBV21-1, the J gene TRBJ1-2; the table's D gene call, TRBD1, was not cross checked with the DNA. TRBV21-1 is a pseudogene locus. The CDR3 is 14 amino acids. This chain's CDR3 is CASRAGAENYGYTF. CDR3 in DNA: TGTGCCAGCCGGGCAGGGGCAGAAAACTATGGCTACACCTTC.

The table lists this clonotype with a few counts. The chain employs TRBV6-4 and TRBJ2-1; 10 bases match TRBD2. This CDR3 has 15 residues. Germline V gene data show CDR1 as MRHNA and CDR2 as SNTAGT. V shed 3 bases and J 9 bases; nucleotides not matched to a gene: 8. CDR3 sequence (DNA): TGTGCCAGCAGTGAGTCTAGCGGGAGATTTACTGAGCAGTTCTTC. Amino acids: CASSESSGRFTEQFF.